This T cell receptor beta chain was captured by sequencing in a study of shared T cell receptors in the human thymus (dated by TCRdb to 2020 to 2023). Regarding the research as a whole: The study investigated the way shared, self-reactive T-cell receptor alpha chains are produced in the human thymus.

Turning to this clone: Its antigen has not been determined. No base quality values were provided; no much bigger clone lies one nucleotide off.

The receptor library was made with the immunoSEQ multiplex PCR assay. Imported from immuneACCESS, the table was reduced by TCRdb to in-frame sequences with V and J called. These copies leave out some clones; in studies compared against another copy, an unresolved V gene accounts for under half, and the cause of the remainder is not known. The sample table shows about 730,000 clones, and approximately 83% are seen once. Around 0.0094% of the sample is taken by the ten largest. The CDR3 holds 19 amino acids from the cysteine to the phenylalanine. Here the CDR3 DNA is all that survives: 57 bases in frame from base 1. Unmatched junction bases come to 15, with V trimmed by 5 bases and J by 0 bases. Looking up the germline V gene yields CDR1 SGHTA and CDR2 FQGTGA. The sample also formed part of further work on human thymus T cells. The second study reports: The donors were immunologically healthy infants in Finland who had open corrective cardiac surgery for congenital heart defects. The thymus tissue came from surgical resects taken out during corrective cardiac surgery. Usage of V and J gene segments appeared to be biased in both the thymic and the peripheral blood repertoires. The related research reported highly overlapping thymic TCR repertoires among unrelated individuals. The study described the TCR alpha and beta repertoires in under ten infant thymus samples and a few matching peripheral blood samples. Donor ages ranging from roughly 6 to 244 days were recorded, and more than 5 male and a couple of female infants were included in the cohort. Thymocytes were mechanically released from the tissue and were stored as pellets of roughly 9-31 million cells at -70 degrees C. Genomic DNA was extracted from frozen cell pellets with a QIAsymphony instrument. TCRB and TCRAD loci were amplified from a standardized quantity of quality-controlled genomic DNA using the immunoSEQ multiplex PCR assay. Amplicons spanned the V(D)J region at a length sufficient to cover the CDR3 and identify V and J genes. Through the commercial immunoSEQ service, the amplicons were sequenced on an Illumina platform. Primer bias and sequencing errors were corrected as previously described, and TCRAD and TCRB were defined on the basis of the IMGT database. Analysis of the repertoires was done with immunoSEQ Analyzer 3.0 and VDJTools and included basic statistics, V/J segment usage, diversity estimates, rarefaction and pairwise overlap. Diversity was estimated with Chao1, ChaoE, Efron-Thisted, Shannon and inverse Simpson indices, and also on datasets down-sampled to the smallest sample. Repertoire overlap was determined by strict matching of CDR3 nucleotide sequence, V gene and J gene, and Jaccard-based multidimensional scaling clustering was applied. Thymus samples yielded on average about 810,000 unique TCRB clonotypes, compared with 65,000 to 100,000 from blood samples.

The material sequenced was thymocytes. This sequence was found in a girl in the first two years of life with a congenital heart defect. Donor details come from another sample of the same person, matched by shared clones. The sequence is built from TRBV7-3 and TRBJ1-4, with 7 junctional bases fitting TRBD1. The CDR3 has the sequence CASSPNIPGTETTNEKLFF. The bases are TGTGCCAGCAGCCCAAATATACCCGGGACAGAGACAACTAATGAAAAACTGTTTTTT.